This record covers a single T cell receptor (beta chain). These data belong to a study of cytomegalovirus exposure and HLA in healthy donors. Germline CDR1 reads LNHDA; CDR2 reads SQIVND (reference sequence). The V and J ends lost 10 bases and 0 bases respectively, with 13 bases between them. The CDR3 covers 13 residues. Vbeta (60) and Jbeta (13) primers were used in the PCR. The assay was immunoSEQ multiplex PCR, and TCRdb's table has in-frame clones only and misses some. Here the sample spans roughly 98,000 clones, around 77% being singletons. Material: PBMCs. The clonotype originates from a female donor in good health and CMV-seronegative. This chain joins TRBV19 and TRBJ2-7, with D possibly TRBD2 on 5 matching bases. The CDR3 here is CATSTRASYEQYF. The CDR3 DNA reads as TGTGCCACCTCAACGAGGGCCTCCTACGAGCAGTACTTC.